These 3 T cell receptor beta chains came from one sample sequenced in a study of shared clonotypes between healthy human individuals. Produced via immunoSEQ multiplex PCR; TCRdb's table is partial and in-frame only. The sample yields roughly 1,500,000 clones, just under 99% seen once. The sequencing sample was made of naive CD4+ T cells sorted from blood. Documented subset: CD45RA+ positively selected. Receptors originate from a man aged 30 to 45 in good health.

As regards this clone: Other nucleotide sequences from this sample produce the same CDR3. The chain recombines TRBV28 with TRBJ2-2; D may be TRBD2 (5 bases). Germline-derived CDR1 and CDR2 are MDHEN and SYDVKM. This CDR3 has 13 amino acids. Trimming cost V 5 bases and J 6 bases, with 10 bases left between them. The CDR3 reads CASSPPGAGELFF. CDR3 DNA: TGTGCCAGCAGTCCCCCCGGGGCCGGGGAGCTGTTTTTT.

CDR3: CASSHISGGPYEQYF. CDR3 coding DNA: TGTGCCAGCTCACATATTAGCGGGGGACCCTACGAGCAGTACTTC. The rearrangement uses TRBV18 and TRBJ2-7; 9 bases line up with TRBD2. The germline CDR1 and CDR2 sequences are KGHSH and LQKENI. CDR3 length: 15 residues. J gave up 2 bases and V 4 bases, and 6 bases lay outside the gene matches.

The chain couples TRBV2 to TRBJ2-1, with D tentatively TRBD2 (5 bases). There are 14 residues in the CDR3. Between the trimmed V and J ends, which lost 2 bases and 8 bases, there was a span of 13 bases. Germline V CDR1 and CDR2: SNHLY, FYNNEI. The CDR3 reads CASSEISDGDEQFF. CDR3 coding DNA: TGTGCCAGCAGTGAAATTTCTGACGGGGATGAGCAGTTCTTC.